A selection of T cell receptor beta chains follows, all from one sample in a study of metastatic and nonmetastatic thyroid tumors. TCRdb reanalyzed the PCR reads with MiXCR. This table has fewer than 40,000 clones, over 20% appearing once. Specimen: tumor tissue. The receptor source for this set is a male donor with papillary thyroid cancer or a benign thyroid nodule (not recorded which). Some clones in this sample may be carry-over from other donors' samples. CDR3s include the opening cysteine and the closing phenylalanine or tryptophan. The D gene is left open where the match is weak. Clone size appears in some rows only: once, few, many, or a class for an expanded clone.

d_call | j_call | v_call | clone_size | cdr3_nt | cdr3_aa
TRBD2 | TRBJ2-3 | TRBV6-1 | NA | TGTGCCAGCGGACTAGCTAGCACAGATACGCAGTATTTT | CASGLASTDTQYF
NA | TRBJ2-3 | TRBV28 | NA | TGTGCCAGCAGTTTAGGAAGCACAGATACGCAGTATTTT | CASSLGSTDTQYF
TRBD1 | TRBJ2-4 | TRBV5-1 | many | TGCGCCAGCAGCGGGGGACAGGGCGGAAAAAACATTCAGTACTTC | CASSGGQGGKNIQYF
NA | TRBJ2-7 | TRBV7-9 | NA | TGTGCCAGCAGCCCTCGGCGAGGGATCTCCTACGAGCAGTACTTC | CASSPRRGISYEQYF
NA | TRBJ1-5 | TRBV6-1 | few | TGTGCCAGCAGAGGAACGAGAAATAGCAATCAGCACCAGCATTTT | CASRGTRNSNQHQHF
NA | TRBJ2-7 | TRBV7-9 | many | TGTGCCAGCAGCTTAGCGTCAGGGAACGAGCAGTACTTC | CASSLASGNEQYF
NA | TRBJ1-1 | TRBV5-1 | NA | TGCGCCAGCAGCCGGAGAGGGGAAAGCACTGAAGCTTTCTTT | CASSRRGESTEAFF
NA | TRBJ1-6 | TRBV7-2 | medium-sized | TGTGCCAGCAGCTTAGAGCCAGGGAATTCACCCCTCCACTTT | CASSLEPGNSPLHF
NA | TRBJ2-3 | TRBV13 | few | TGTGCCAGCAGCTACGGGGTCACAGATACGCAGTATTTT | CASSYGVTDTQYF
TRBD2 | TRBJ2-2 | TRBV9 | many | TGTGCCAGCAGCGTAGAACTAGCGGGGGCCACCGGGGAGCTGTTTTTT | CASSVELAGATGELFF
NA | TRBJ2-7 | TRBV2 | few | TGTGCCAGCAGGTCTTTTCGTGAGCAGTACTTC | CASRSFREQYF
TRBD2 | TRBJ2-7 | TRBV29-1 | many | TGCAGCGTTGGGGAGGGCAGTAGCGAGCAGTACTTC | CSVGEGSSEQYF
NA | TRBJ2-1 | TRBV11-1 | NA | TGTGCCATCAGCCCGCCGATGCGGTGGGCATCCTACAATGAGCAGTTCTTC | CAISPPMRWASYNEQFF
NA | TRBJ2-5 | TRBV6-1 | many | TGTGCCAGCAGTCCGCTTGGGGGCCCTCAAGAGACCCAGTACTTC | CASSPLGGPQETQYF
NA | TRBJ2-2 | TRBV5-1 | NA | TGCGCCAGCAGAGATACAGACGGGGAGCTGTTTTTT | CASRDTDGELFF
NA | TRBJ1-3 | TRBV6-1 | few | TGTGCCAGCAGTGAAGATAAGGGCGCCGGAAACACCATATATTTT | CASSEDKGAGNTIYF
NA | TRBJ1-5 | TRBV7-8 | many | TGTGCCAGCAGCTTGGGCGGTGATCAGCCCCAGCATTTT | CASSLGGDQPQHF
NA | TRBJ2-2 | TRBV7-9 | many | TGTGCCAGCAGTCCCTCCGGGGGCGGGGAGCTGTTTTTT | CASSPSGGGELFF
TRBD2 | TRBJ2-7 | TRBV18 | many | TGTGCCAGCTCACCACAACTAGCGGGAAATCGGGGTTACGAGCAGTACTTC | CASSPQLAGNRGYEQYF
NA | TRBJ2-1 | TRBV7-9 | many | TGTGCCAGCAGCTTAGATTTGGGATCTATCAATGAGCAGTTCTTC | CASSLDLGSINEQFF
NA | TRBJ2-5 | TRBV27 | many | TGTGCCAGCAGTCTTTTCTGGACACAGCAAGAGACCCAGTACTTC | CASSLFWTQQETQYF
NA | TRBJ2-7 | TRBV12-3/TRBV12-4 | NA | TGTGCCAGCAGTTTATTCTCAGGTTTAGTCTACGAGCAGTACTTC | CASSLFSGLVYEQYF